These 24 T cell receptor beta chains came from one sample sequenced in a study of CD8+ T cells in alopecia areata. Once RNA had been extracted, it was reverse transcribed into cDNA to act as the sequencing template. The data were produced by immunoSEQ multiplex PCR, yet TCRdb's version contains in-frame clones alone and is incomplete. Altogether 290,000 or so clones were found in the sample, and no singletons occur. Sorting of pooled cutaneous lymph node cells used CD4, CD8alpha, NKG2D, NKG2ACE and other markers. Source material: CD4+ T cells sorted from a lymph node. The source of these receptors is a C3H/HeJ mouse with alopecia areata. The strain's MHC haplotype is H2-k.

Comments on this clone: Gene names are mouse gene names. The read terminates 4 residues ahead of where the CDR3 ends, so the germline J gene completes it. The chain links TRBV13-3 to TRBJ2-1, with 7 bases lining up with TRBD1. The CDR3 has 15 amino acids. V lost 3 bases and J lost 0; bases outside the gene matches: 3. Germline values: CDR1 NNHDY, CDR2 SYVADS. CDR3 sequence reads: CASSGGTDNYAEQFF. The CDR3 bases that were read are TGTGCCAGCAGTGGAGGGACAGATAACTATGCT.

Regarding this clone: The germline and genes are mouse ones. The read comes to an end 4 residues before the CDR3 does, leaving the germline J gene to fill in the end. The V and J genes are TRBV13-2 and TRBJ1-2, with TRBD1 as a possible D gene (6 bases). V was shortened by 2 bases and J by 4 bases, with 9 bases between the two germline ends. Per the germline V gene, CDR1 is NNHNN and CDR2 is SYGAGS (reference sequence). The CDR3 runs 13 residues. Incomplete CDR3 DNA: TGTGCCAGCGGTGACCAGGGGACCTCC. It encodes CASGDQGTS. The whole CDR3 region reads CASGDQGTSDYTF.

For this clone: Here the gene names and germline are mouse. The read ends 4 residues shy of where the CDR3 ends; the end is completed using the germline J gene. This chain uses TRBV31 with TRBJ2-2, with TRBD1 matching over 7 bases. Germline V lookup: CDR1 GKSSPN, CDR2 SITVG. The CDR3 runs to 13 residues. The V and J ends lost 1 base and 5 bases, in that order; junction bases with no gene match: 1. Here the CDR3 reads CAWSRDRTGQLYF. The CDR3 DNA, read in part, is TGTGCCTGGAGTCGGGACAGAACCGGG.

Points on this clone: Gene names and germline match the mouse. From the germline J gene comes the end of the CDR3, since the read stops 4 residues before it. V is TRBV29 and J is TRBJ2-5, with TRBD1 matching over 10 bases. Germline CDR1 reads MSHET; CDR2 reads SYDVDS. CDR3 length equals 16 residues. CDR3 amino acids: CASSLLAGQGKDTQYF. The CDR3 DNA, read in part, is TGTGCTAGCAGTTTATTGGCGGGACAGGGGAAAGAC.

This clone was observed a handful of times. Gene names and germline match the mouse. The CDR3 goes on 4 residues after the read ends, and that part is filled in from the germline J gene. The sample contains more than one DNA sequence encoding this CDR3. This chain uses TRBV19 with TRBJ2-1; 8 bases are a match to TRBD2. CDR3 length: 13 amino acids. Germline loops: CDR1 FNHDT, CDR2 SITEND (reference sequence). Germline trimming cut 2 bases from V and 6 bases from J; bases unmatched to any gene: 1. Incomplete CDR3 DNA: TGTGCCAGCAGTATGGGGGGGCTTGCT. It is translated as CASSMGGLA. The complete CDR3 protein is CASSMGGLAEQFF. Together with reference TRBV19 and TRBJ2-1, the CDR3 gives the full variable domain: GGIITQTPKFLIGQEGQKLTLKCQQNFNHDTMYWYRQDSGKGLRLIYYSITENDLQKGDLSEGYDASREKKSSFSLTVTSAQKNEMAVFLCASSMGGLAEQFFGPGTRLTVL.

This clone was found a few times. Mouse names are used for the genes. The read ends 4 residues before the CDR3 terminus; that terminus is restored from the germline J gene. The rearrangement joins TRBV13-3 to TRBJ2-7; the D gene is possibly TRBD2 (7 bases). Per germline, CDR1 NNHDY and CDR2 SYVADS. V was trimmed by 6 bases and J by 0 bases, leaving 10 bases between them. The CDR3 has 13 amino acids. CDR3 bases read: TGTGCCAGCAAGGGGGGCAACTCCTAT. Protein: CASKGGNSY. The whole CDR3 reads CASKGGNSYEQYF.

In its sample, this clone was seen a few times. The listed genes are named as in mouse. The missing CDR3 end, 4 residues past where the read stops, is filled in from the germline J gene. This sample also contains other DNA sequences that code for the same CDR3. V is TRBV1 and J is TRBJ2-4, with a possible D match to TRBD1 (6 bases). The CDR3 consists of 15 residues. Germline lookup yields CDR1 NSQYPW and CDR2 LRSPGD (reference sequence). Trimming removed 0 bases from V and 1 base from J, with 8 bases in between. The part of the CDR3 DNA that was read is TGCACCTGCAGTGCAGACAGGGGTGGTCAAAAC. Residues: CTCSADRGGQN. The full CDR3 is CTCSADRGGQNTLYF.

On this clone itself: Gene and germline names: mouse. The read ends 4 residues shy of where the CDR3 ends; the end is completed using the germline J gene. The rearrangement uses TRBV31 and TRBJ2-1; 9 nucleotides match TRBD1. After removal of 5 bases from V and 0 bases from J, the junction contained 2 bases not matched to a gene. The CDR3 is made up of 14 amino acids. Germline loops: CDR1 GKSSPN, CDR2 SITVG. This CDR3 reads CAWGQGSNYAEQFF. Incomplete CDR3 DNA: TGTGCCTGGGGACAGGGGTCTAACTATGCT.

To note about this clone: Genes and germline are mouse. Read data end 4 residues before the CDR3 end; the end is taken from the germline J gene. This chain connects TRBV13-3 to TRBJ1-1; no clear D. Germline V gene sequence: CDR1 NNHDY, CDR2 SYVADS. The CDR3 sequence is 10 residues long. The covered CDR3 bases are TGTGCCAGCCGACATACA. It encodes CASRHT. In full, the CDR3 is CASRHTEVFF.

This clone was detected a few times. Mouse names are used for the genes. Read data end 4 residues before the CDR3 end; the end is taken from the germline J gene. The J gene is TRBJ2-1, the V gene TRBV13-1, with a weak D call TRBD1 (6 bases). Trimming removed 1 base at V and 0 bases at J, with 8 bases between. CDR1 and CDR2 (germline): NSHNY, SYGAGN. The CDR3 has 15 amino acids. This CDR3 reads CASSDTGHNYAEQFF. CDR3 DNA (partial): TGTGCCAGCAGTGATACAGGGCATAACTATGCT.

As concerns this clone: Gene names follow the mouse nomenclature. The sequence runs out 4 residues before the end of the CDR3; the remainder is reconstructed from the germline J gene. The chain carries TRBV13-1 and TRBJ1-2; 8 bases match TRBD1. The CDR3 has 13 residues. The germline V gene has CDR1 NSHNY and CDR2 SYGAGN. With V trimmed by 5 bases and J by 3 bases, 3 bases remained unmatched. The CDR3 bases that were read are TGTGCCAGCAGAAAGACAGGGGACTCC. This sequence encodes CASRKTGDS. The complete CDR3 sequence is CASRKTGDSDYTF.

A few counts support this clone. Any gene name here is a mouse gene name. The sequence runs out 4 residues before the end of the CDR3; the remainder is reconstructed from the germline J gene. The chain couples TRBV5 to TRBJ2-7; 11 nucleotides agree with TRBD2. CDR3 length: 15 residues. Germline loops: CDR1 LGHNA, CDR2 YNLKQL (reference sequence). The V segment lost 5 bases and the J segment 2 bases; nucleotides outside the gene matches: 5. CDR3 protein: CASSSRLGGTYEQYF. Incomplete CDR3 DNA: TGTGCCAGCAGCTCCCGACTGGGGGGGACCTAT.

Concerning this clone itself: Each gene name is a mouse one. Coverage ceases 4 residues before the CDR3 finishes, and the germline J gene fills in the end. Other DNA sequences in this specimen translate into the identical CDR3. The rearrangement links TRBV1 to TRBJ2-1; 7 bases are shared with TRBD2. Germline V CDR1 and CDR2: NSQYPW, LRSPGD (reference sequence). The ends lost 4 bases at V and 0 bases at J; junction bases unmatched: 0. The CDR3 runs to 14 residues. The CDR3 DNA, read in part, is TGCACCTGCAGTGGACTGGGTAACTATGCT. Its translation: CTCSGLGNYA. The whole CDR3 protein is CTCSGLGNYAEQFF.

This clone has a handful of counts. Gene names refer to mouse genes. With the read ending 4 residues before the CDR3 end, the germline J gene is used to fill in that end. Other DNA sequences from this sample encode an identical CDR3 as well. The chain uses TRBV31 and TRBJ2-2; the match to TRBD1 covers 10 bases. CDR3 length equals 15 residues. Germline V CDR1 and CDR2: GKSSPN, SITVG. J lost 4 bases, V lost 3 bases, and 5 bases had no gene match. Partial CDR3 DNA: TGTGCCTGGAGCCCCGGACAGGGGGGCACCGGG. Translation: CAWSPGQGGTG. The whole CDR3 sequence reads CAWSPGQGGTGQLYF.

This clone was detected only a few times. Gene names and germline match the mouse. The CDR3 end is not reached by the read, which stops 4 residues before it; the germline J gene fills it in. The V gene is TRBV13-1, the J gene TRBJ2-1; D is possibly TRBD1 (6 bases). V gave up 3 bases and J gave up 2 bases, with 12 bases separating them. From germline, CDR1 is NSHNY and CDR2 SYGAGN. This CDR3 has 15 amino acids. CDR3: CASSGNRAHYAEQFF. The covered CDR3 bases are TGTGCCAGCAGTGGAAACAGGGCCCACTATGCT.

A note on this clone: Gene names are the mouse ones. The observed sequence ends 4 residues before the CDR3 terminus, with the missing tail filled in from the germline J gene. This chain connects TRBV13-1 to TRBJ1-2, with D perhaps matching TRBD1 (6 bases). The V end was cut by 3 bases, the J end by 3 bases, with 9 bases between. The CDR3 runs 13 residues. Germline CDR1 reads NSHNY; CDR2 reads SYGAGN. CDR3 bases read: TGTGCCAGCAGTGGGAACAGGGACTCC. This gives the protein CASSGNRDS. The full CDR3 protein is CASSGNRDSDYTF.

Regarding this clone: Mouse names are used for the genes. The sequence runs out 3 residues before the end of the CDR3; the remainder is reconstructed from the germline J gene. The genes are TRBV13-3 and TRBJ1-6; the D gene is possibly TRBD1 (6 bases). TRBJ1-6 is classed as an ORF, of uncertain function. Germline loops: CDR1 NNHDY, CDR2 SYVADS. Trimming left V 1 base short and J 6 bases short, with 8 bases between. The CDR3 is 14 residues long. The CDR3 sequence is CASSDWTANSPLYF. The sequenced CDR3 bases are TGTGCCAGCAGTGATTGGACAGCTAATTCGCCC.

The sample holds a few counts of this clone. The gene symbols are mouse symbols. The CDR3 end is not reached by the read, which stops 4 residues before it; the germline J gene fills it in. The sample contains more than one DNA sequence encoding this CDR3. This rearrangement joins TRBV19 to TRBJ1-2; D perhaps matches TRBD1 (5 bases). Germline V gene sequence: CDR1 FNHDT, CDR2 SITEND (reference sequence). The CDR3 spans 14 residues. Between the trimmed V and J ends, which lost 0 bases and 4 bases, there was a span of 10 bases. CDR3 residues: CASSIGQGASDYTF. CDR3 bases read: TGTGCCAGCAGTATAGGGCAGGGAGCCTCC.

Notes on this clone: Each gene name is a mouse one. The CDR3 end falls 4 residues outside the read, so it is completed with the germline J gene. The gene calls are TRBV1 and TRBJ2-5; 9 nucleotides line up with TRBD1. Germline V gene sequence: CDR1 NSQYPW, CDR2 LRSPGD (reference sequence). Unmatched junction bases numbered 3, after V lost 3 bases and J lost 2 bases. There are 15 residues in the CDR3. The sequenced CDR3 bases are TGCACCTGCAGTGCTGGGACAGGGAGCCAAGAC. This translates into CTCSAGTGSQD. In full, the CDR3 reads CTCSAGTGSQDTQYF.

In the case of this clone: Genes and germline come from the mouse. The read terminates 4 residues before the CDR3 end, so the remaining end is supplied by the germline J gene. The rearrangement joins TRBV13-1 to TRBJ2-3, with D possibly TRBD2 on 6 matching bases. The CDR3 has 15 residues. V was shortened by 2 bases and J by 0 bases, with 10 bases between the two germline ends. Germline lookup yields CDR1 NSHNY and CDR2 SYGAGN. The CDR3 here is CASSEAGLSAETLYF. CDR3 DNA, as far as it was read: TGTGCCAGCAGTGAGGCGGGACTTAGTGCAGAA.

With respect to this clone: Any gene name here is a mouse gene name. The read terminates 3 residues before the CDR3 end, so the remaining end is supplied by the germline J gene. The V gene is TRBV31, the J gene TRBJ1-6, with D hard to call. TRBJ1-6 is annotated as an ORF whose role is uncertain. Germline V gene lookup returns CDR1 GKSSPN and CDR2 SITVG. The CDR3 loop spans 14 amino acids. V lost 0 bases and J 6 bases, leaving 9 bases between the germline ends. The DNA read from the CDR3 is TGTGCCTGGAGTCTGAGACAAAGTAATTCGCCC. Translation gives CAWSLRQSNSP. The full CDR3 is CAWSLRQSNSPLYF.

Comment on this clone: Gene names refer to mouse genes. The read terminates 4 residues ahead of where the CDR3 ends, so the germline J gene completes it. The chain links TRBV29 to TRBJ1-1, with D perhaps matching TRBD1 (6 bases). Germline CDR1 and CDR2: MSHET and SYDVDS. The CDR3 is 11 amino acids. The part of the CDR3 DNA that was read is TGTGCTAGCAGAGGACAGACA. Encoded protein: CASRGQT. The whole CDR3 sequence is CASRGQTEVFF.

This clone has more than one count but fewer than ten. Mouse names are used for the genes. Sequencing ends 4 residues short of the CDR3 end; the germline J gene provides the rest. The rearrangement links TRBV17 to TRBJ2-5; 9 bases line up with TRBD2. The length of the CDR3 is 15 residues. CDR1 and CDR2 from the germline V gene are MNHDT and YYDKIL. The part of the CDR3 DNA that was read is TGTGCTAGCAGTAGAAAACGGGACTGGGAAGAC. This codes for CASSRKRDWED. The whole CDR3 protein is CASSRKRDWEDTQYF.

This clone turned up a few times. The genes and germline here are from mouse. The sequenced fragment ends 4 residues before the CDR3 boundary, so the rest is inferred from the germline J gene. The chain joins TRBV1 to TRBJ2-1, with D perhaps matching TRBD1 (5 bases). Trimming left V 4 bases short and J 0 bases short, with 7 bases between. The CDR3 is 14 amino acids. Germline lookup yields CDR1 NSQYPW and CDR2 LRSPGD (reference sequence). CDR3 amino acids: CTCSGTSNYAEQFF. The covered CDR3 bases are TGCACCTGCAGTGGGACATCTAACTATGCT.